The 30 T cell receptor beta chains in this list originate from one sample, sequenced in a study of somatic mutations in cytotoxic T cells in rheumatoid arthritis. Data came from immunoSEQ multiplex PCR; TCRdb stores just in-frame clones and leaves some out. The sample has approximately 18,000 clones; 70% to 90% are singletons. The sequenced sample was CD8+ T cells sorted from blood. Source of these receptors: a man aged 35 to 55 in good health.

CDR3 protein: CASSPRRDGSSYEQYF. The CDR3 DNA follows: TGTGCCAGCTCACCACGAAGGGACGGGTCCTCCTACGAGCAGTACTTC. The chain has TRBV18 and TRBJ2-7; the D gene could be TRBD1 or TRBD2 (5 bases each). Trimming removed 1 base at V and 0 bases at J, with 13 bases between. This CDR3 is built from 16 residues. Germline V gene lookup returns CDR1 KGHSH and CDR2 LQKENI.

V and J are TRBV5-1 and TRBJ2-7; 8 bases match TRBD1. The V segment lost 3 bases and the J segment 6 bases; nucleotides outside the gene matches: 5. The CDR3 totals 13 residues. Germline loops: CDR1 SGHRS, CDR2 YFSETQ. CDR3 nucleotides: TGCGCCAGCAGCTCCGGGACAGGAAGCGAGCAGTACTTC. This codes for CASSSGTGSEQYF.

The chain links TRBV19 to TRBJ1-5; a possible D gene is TRBD1 (6 bases). V shed 0 bases and J shed 6 bases, with 9 bases lying between them. The germline CDR1 and CDR2 sequences are LNHDA and SQIVND (reference sequence). The CDR3 extends over 14 amino acids. CDR3 sequence (DNA): TGTGCCAGTAGTATAGAACAGGGACCTCAGCCCCAGCATTTT. This encodes CASSIEQGPQPQHF. The full variable domain, in which reference TRBV19 and TRBJ1-5 provide the parts outside the CDR3, is DGGITQSPKYLFRKEGQNVTLSCEQNLNHDAMYWYRQDPGQGLRLIYYSQIVNDFQKGDIAEGYSVSREKKESFPLTVTSAQKNPTAFYLCASSIEQGPQPQHFGDGTRLSIL.

This clone was counted a single time. Within the sample, other DNA sequences also encode this same CDR3. This chain connects TRBV7-9 to TRBJ1-5; no definite D call. The V and J ends lost 1 base and 7 bases respectively, with 5 bases between them. Germline assignment: CDR1 SEHNR and CDR2 FQNEAQ (reference sequence). The CDR3 extends over 12 amino acids. The CDR3 region is CASSLGGQPQHF. In nucleotides, the CDR3 is TGTGCCAGCAGCTTAGGTGGCCAGCCCCAGCATTTT. Combining the CDR3 with reference TRBV7-9 and TRBJ1-5 gives the whole variable domain DTGVSQNPRHKITKRGQNVTFRCDPISEHNRLYWYRQTLGQGPEFLTYFQNEAQLEKSRLLSDRFSAERPKGSFSTLEIQRTEQGDSAMYLCASSLGGQPQHFGDGTRLSIL.

This rearrangement joins TRBV7-9 to TRBJ2-3; D is possibly TRBD2 (5 bases). Germline assignment: CDR1 SEHNR and CDR2 FQNEAQ (reference sequence). The CDR3 sequence is 16 residues long. V shed 6 bases and J shed 2 bases, with 18 bases lying between them. CDR3 region: CASRSLASGITDTQYF. CDR3 sequence (DNA): TGTGCCAGCAGATCTTTAGCATCGGGGATCACAGATACGCAGTATTTT.

The chain employs TRBV30 and TRBJ1-4; perhaps TRBD1 as D (5 bases). Deletions cut 1 base from V and 7 bases from J, with 13 bases between. The CDR3 contains 14 residues. Germline V lookup: CDR1 GTSNPN, CDR2 SVGIG (reference sequence). This CDR3 reads CAWSDGAGGEKLFF. The CDR3, as DNA: TGTGCCTGGAGTGATGGGGCGGGGGGTGAAAAACTGTTTTTT.

The rearrangement joins TRBV7-9 to TRBJ1-4; D is undetermined. The CDR3 runs 15 residues. V dropped 4 bases and J dropped 6 bases, with 15 bases sitting between them. Per germline, CDR1 SEHNR and CDR2 FQNEAQ (reference sequence). CDR3 bases: TGTGCCAGCAGCTCCCGCGGGAGGTACGATGAAAAACTGTTTTTT. Translating gives CASSSRGRYDEKLFF.

The chain couples TRBV6-6 to TRBJ2-3; tentatively, D is TRBD2 (6 bases). V lost 0 bases, J lost 4 bases, and 14 bases lay in between. The V gene's germline CDR1 is MNHNY and CDR2 SVGAGI (reference sequence). The CDR3 extends over 16 amino acids. The CDR3 sequence is CASSYSTWGTADTQYF. The DNA of the CDR3 is TGTGCCAGCAGTTACTCGACGTGGGGGACTGCAGATACGCAGTATTTT.

The chain joins TRBV7-3 to TRBJ2-1, with D perhaps TRBD1 or TRBD2 (5 bases each). Germline V gene sequence: CDR1 SGHTA, CDR2 FQGTGA. The CDR3 runs to 13 residues. V was shortened by 3 bases and J by 7 bases, with 10 bases between the two germline ends. The CDR3 DNA is TGTGCCAGCAGCTTTACTGGGGGTAATGAGCAGTTCTTC. Protein sequence: CASSFTGGNEQFF.

CDR3 residues: CASSQDPGSLNTEAFF. CDR3 DNA sequence: TGCGCCAGCAGCCAAGATCCGGGGAGCCTGAACACTGAAGCTTTCTTT. The genes are TRBV4-3 and TRBJ1-1; D not resolved. The CDR3 consists of 16 residues. Trimming shortened V by 0 bases and J by 0 bases, and 11 bases separated the two germline ends. Germline CDR1 is LGHNA and CDR2 is YSLEER.

The chain carries TRBV7-4 and TRBJ2-1; no clear D. The CDR3 is 12 residues long. Trimming took off 2 bases at V and 6 bases at J, with 5 bases between the two ends. In germline, CDR1 is SGHVT, CDR2 SQSDAQ. As DNA, the CDR3 is TGTGCCAGCAGCTTAACCTGCAATGAGCAGTTCTTC. This gives the protein CASSLTCNEQFF.

The rearrangement links TRBV6-5 to TRBJ1-1; tentative D call: TRBD1 (5 bases). This CDR3 spans 15 amino acids. Looked up from germline, CDR1 is MNHEY and CDR2 is SVGAGI. V was cut by 6 bases and J by 0 bases, with 14 bases left in between. The CDR3 protein is CASSLTGGMNTEAFF. The CDR3 DNA is TGTGCCAGCAGCCTCACGGGGGGAATGAACACTGAAGCTTTCTTT.

The chain links TRBV7-8 to TRBJ2-1, with D possibly matching TRBD1 (6 bases). Trimming removed 6 bases at V and 8 bases at J, with 23 bases between. This CDR3 has 16 amino acids. CDR1 and CDR2 (germline): SGHVS, FQNEAQ. CDR3 DNA: TGTGCCAGCAGTCCTCCGATTCACAGGGTCTCCGATGAGCAGTTCTTC. Its protein product is CASSPPIHRVSDEQFF.

This chain uses TRBV5-5 with TRBJ1-2; 7 bases fit TRBD1. The CDR3 sequence is 15 residues long. Germline CDR1 reads SGHKS; CDR2 reads YYEKEE (reference sequence). The V gene end was trimmed by 4 bases and the J gene end by 4 bases; junction bases not matched to a gene: 10. The CDR3, as DNA: TGTGCCAGCAGCCGGCGAGGGGGCGCGGGCTATGGCTACACCTTC. As protein: CASSRRGGAGYGYTF.

This chain uses TRBV11-2 with TRBJ2-7, with D perhaps matching TRBD2 (5 bases). The germline V gene has CDR1 SGHAT and CDR2 FQNNGV. This CDR3 contains 15 residues. Trimming pared 5 bases from V and 3 bases from J, leaving 17 bases between. The CDR3 DNA reads TGTGCCAGCAGCCGCCTTGGACGGGAAAACTACGAGCAGTACTTC. It yields the protein CASSRLGRENYEQYF.

This sequence joins TRBV11-2 and TRBJ2-1; 13 bases line up with TRBD2. Germline V gives CDR1 SGHAT, CDR2 FQNNGV. The CDR3 is 17 amino acids. The V segment lost 3 bases and the J segment 8 bases; nucleotides outside the gene matches: 10. CDR3 in amino acids: CASSFQRGLAGFDEQFF. CDR3 nucleotide sequence: TGTGCCAGCAGCTTCCAAAGGGGACTAGCGGGATTTGATGAGCAGTTCTTC.

This clone was detected only a few times. The V and J genes are TRBV7-9 and TRBJ1-1, with D uncertain. The length of the CDR3 is 14 residues. CDR1 SEHNR and CDR2 FQNEAQ come from the germline V gene (reference sequence). V was clipped by 5 bases and J by 1 base, with 11 bases between them. CDR3: CASSARRANTEAFF. CDR3 sequence (DNA): TGTGCCAGCAGCGCCCGGCGGGCGAACACTGAAGCTTTCTTT.

CDR3 in amino acids: CASSFAGRSIDTQYF. The CDR3 DNA reads TGTGCCAGCAGCTTTGCGGGGAGGTCCATAGATACGCAGTATTTT. This rearrangement joins TRBV7-3 to TRBJ2-3; D possibly corresponds to TRBD2 (6 bases). The CDR3 has 15 residues. V was clipped by 3 bases and J by 5 bases, with 15 bases between them. Germline CDR1 and CDR2: SGHTA and FQGTGA.

The rearrangement uses TRBV6-5 and TRBJ2-5; D is tentatively TRBD1 or TRBD2 (5 bases each). CDR1 is MNHEY and CDR2 is SVGAGI in the germline V gene. Trimming pared 0 bases from V and 5 bases from J, leaving 13 bases between. The CDR3 runs to 15 residues. As DNA, the CDR3 is TGTGCCAGCAGTTACTCGAGGGGAAGAGGGGAGACCCAGTACTTC. Its protein is CASSYSRGRGETQYF.

The rearrangement links TRBV5-1 to TRBJ2-1, with 7 bases matching TRBD2. The CDR3 totals 13 residues. J was trimmed by 7 bases and V by 1 base; bases with no gene match: 2. Germline assignment: CDR1 SGHRS and CDR2 YFSETQ. The CDR3 DNA reads as TGCGCCAGCAGCTTGCCGGGACTAAATGAGCAGTTCTTC. Protein: CASSLPGLNEQFF.

The chain couples TRBV27 to TRBJ1-4, with a tentative D call TRBD1 (5 bases). CDR3 size: 16 residues. The germline gives CDR1 MNHEY, CDR2 SMNVEV (reference sequence). The V end lost 3 bases, the J end lost 8 bases, and 19 bases lay between the germline ends. The CDR3 sequence: CASSFGGVPLGEKLFF. CDR3 coding DNA: TGTGCCAGCAGTTTTGGAGGGGTACCCCTTGGAGAAAAACTGTTTTTT.

This sequence joins TRBV27 and TRBJ2-5; no definite D call. The CDR3 sequence is 14 residues long. V was pared by 5 bases and J by 6 bases, with 16 bases between. CDR1 and CDR2 from the germline V gene are MNHEY and SMNVEV (reference sequence). The CDR3 spells CASSPIGPQQTQYF. The CDR3 DNA sequence: TGTGCCAGCAGTCCCATTGGGCCCCAGCAGACCCAGTACTTC.

V and J are TRBV5-1 and TRBJ2-1; TRBD2 is a possible D gene (6 bases). This CDR3 region has 14 residues. Germline CDR1 is SGHRS and CDR2 is YFSETQ. V lost 2 bases to trimming and J lost 6 bases, with 12 bases between them. CDR3 loop: CASSLSSGGNEQFF. The CDR3 bases are TGCGCCAGCAGCTTAAGTAGCGGAGGCAATGAGCAGTTCTTC.

The chain couples TRBV11-2 to TRBJ2-7; 14 nucleotides align to TRBD2. Germline V gene lookup returns CDR1 SGHAT and CDR2 FQNNGV. CDR3 length equals 17 residues. After removal of 5 bases from V and 4 bases from J, the junction contained 10 bases not matched to a gene. CDR3 DNA sequence: TGTGCCAGCAGCCCCGGGACTAGCGGGGGCCCGCGTTACGAGCAGTACTTC. It codes for CASSPGTSGGPRYEQYF.

The rearrangement links TRBV6-5 to TRBJ2-1; D gene uncertain. V lost 2 bases and J lost 6, with 8 bases in between. The CDR3 totals 13 residues. CDR1 is MNHEY and CDR2 is SVGAGI in the germline V gene. CDR3 residues: CASSYAASNEQFF. Written as DNA, the CDR3 is TGTGCCAGCAGTTACGCGGCTAGCAATGAGCAGTTCTTC.

The chain is built from TRBV4-1 and TRBJ2-7; D unresolved. Germline V gene data show CDR1 as MGHRA and CDR2 as YSYEKL. V lost 4 bases and J lost 2, with 12 bases in between. The CDR3 consists of 14 residues. The CDR3 DNA sequence: TGCGCCAGCAGCCCCCAGTCGAACACCTACGAGCAGTACTTC. Translating it yields CASSPQSNTYEQYF.

The chain joins TRBV9 to TRBJ2-6, with D perhaps matching TRBD2 (6 bases). CDR1 SGDLS and CDR2 YYNGEE come from the germline V gene. Deletions cut 0 bases from V and 4 bases from J, with 11 bases between. This CDR3 region has 16 residues. CDR3 amino acids: CASSVARGLGANVLTF. The DNA for the CDR3 is TGTGCCAGCAGCGTAGCTCGGGGGTTAGGGGCCAACGTCCTGACTTTC. Full variable domain (outside the CDR3, taken from reference TRBV9 and TRBJ2-6): DSGVTQTPKHLITATGQRVTLRCSPRSGDLSVYWYQQSLDQGLQFLIQYYNGEERAKGNILERFSAQQFPDLHSELNLSSLELGDSALYFCASSVARGLGANVLTFGAGSRLTVL.

V usage is TRBV27 and J usage is TRBJ2-2; tentative D call: TRBD1 (5 bases). CDR1 and CDR2 (germline): MNHEY, SMNVEV (reference sequence). Trimming removed 2 bases at V and 6 bases at J, with 13 bases between. This CDR3 contains 15 residues. The CDR3 DNA reads TGTGCCAGCAGTTTAAAGGGGTTTCGCCCCGGGGAGCTGTTTTTT. This gives the protein CASSLKGFRPGELFF.

V and J are TRBV5-1 and TRBJ2-1, with D unclear. V was pared by 0 bases and J by 0 bases, with 1 base between. Germline CDR1 SGHRS, CDR2 YFSETQ. The length of the CDR3 is 13 residues. DNA of the CDR3: TGCGCCAGCAGCTTGGTCTCCTACAATGAGCAGTTCTTC. This sequence encodes CASSLVSYNEQFF.

The chain couples TRBV4-2 to TRBJ2-3; D is unclear. Germline CDR1 is LGHNA and CDR2 is YNFKEQ. This CDR3 spans 13 amino acids. The V end was cut by 4 bases, the J end by 3 bases, with 8 bases between. CDR3 sequence reads: CASSRLFTDTQYF. The CDR3 DNA sequence: TGTGCCAGCAGCCGGCTGTTTACAGATACGCAGTATTTT.